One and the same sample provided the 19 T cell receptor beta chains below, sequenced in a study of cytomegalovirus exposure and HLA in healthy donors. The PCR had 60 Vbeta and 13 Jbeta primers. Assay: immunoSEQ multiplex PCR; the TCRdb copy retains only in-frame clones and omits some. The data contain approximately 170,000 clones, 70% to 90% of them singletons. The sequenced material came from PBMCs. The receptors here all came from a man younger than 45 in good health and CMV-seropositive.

Here the CDR3 DNA reads TGTGCCAGCAGCTTAGGGTACTACACTGAAGCTTTCTTT. It specifies CASSLGYYTEAFF. This chain joins TRBV11-3 and TRBJ1-1, with D unclear. Between the trimmed V and J ends, which lost 1 base and 3 bases, there was a span of 6 bases. Germline CDR1 reads SGHNT; CDR2 reads YENEEA. This CDR3 is built from 13 residues.

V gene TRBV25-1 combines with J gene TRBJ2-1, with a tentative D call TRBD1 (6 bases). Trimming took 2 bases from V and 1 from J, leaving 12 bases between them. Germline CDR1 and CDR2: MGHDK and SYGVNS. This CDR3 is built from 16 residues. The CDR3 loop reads CASSEPPGVSYNEQFF. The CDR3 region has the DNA TGTGCCAGCAGTGAACCTCCAGGGGTGTCCTACAATGAGCAGTTCTTC.

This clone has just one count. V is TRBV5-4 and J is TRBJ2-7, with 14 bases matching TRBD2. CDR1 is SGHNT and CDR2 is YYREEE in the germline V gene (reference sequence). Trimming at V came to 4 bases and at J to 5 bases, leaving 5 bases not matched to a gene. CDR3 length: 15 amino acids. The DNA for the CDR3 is TGTGCCAGCAGCCCTGGGACTAGCGGGAGTAACGAGCAGTACTTC. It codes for CASSPGTSGSNEQYF.

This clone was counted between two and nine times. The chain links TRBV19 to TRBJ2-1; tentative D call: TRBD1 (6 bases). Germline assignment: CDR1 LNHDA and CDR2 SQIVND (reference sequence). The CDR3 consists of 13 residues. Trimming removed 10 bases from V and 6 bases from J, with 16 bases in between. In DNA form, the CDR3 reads TGTGCCACCTCAGGGGCTGTTCTCAATGAGCAGTTCTTC. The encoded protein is CATSGAVLNEQFF.

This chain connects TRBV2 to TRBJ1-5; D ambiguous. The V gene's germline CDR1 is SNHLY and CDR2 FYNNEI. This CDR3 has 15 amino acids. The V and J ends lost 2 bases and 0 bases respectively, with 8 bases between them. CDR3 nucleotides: TGTGCCAGCAGTGAAAGGCGGTATAGCAATCAGCCCCAGCATTTT. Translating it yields CASSERRYSNQPQHF.

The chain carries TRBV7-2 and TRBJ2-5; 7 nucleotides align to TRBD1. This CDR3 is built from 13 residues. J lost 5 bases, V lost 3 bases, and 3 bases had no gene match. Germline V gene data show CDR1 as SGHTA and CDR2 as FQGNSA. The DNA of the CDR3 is TGTGCCAGCAGCTTTTCGGGACAGGAGACCCAGTACTTC. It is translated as CASSFSGQETQYF.

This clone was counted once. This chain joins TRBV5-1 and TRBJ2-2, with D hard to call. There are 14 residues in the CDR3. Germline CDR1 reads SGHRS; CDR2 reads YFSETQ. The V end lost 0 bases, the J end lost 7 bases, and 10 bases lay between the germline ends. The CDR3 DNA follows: TGCGCCAGCAGCTTGGTGACAACGAACGGGGAGCTGTTTTTT. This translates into CASSLVTTNGELFF.

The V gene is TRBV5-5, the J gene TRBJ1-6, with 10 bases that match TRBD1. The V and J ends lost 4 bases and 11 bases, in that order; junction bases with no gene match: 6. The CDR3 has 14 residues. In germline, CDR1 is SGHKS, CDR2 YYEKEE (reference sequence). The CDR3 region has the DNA TGTGCCAGCAGCCCCGGACAGGGGGATACACCCCTCCACTTT. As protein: CASSPGQGDTPLHF. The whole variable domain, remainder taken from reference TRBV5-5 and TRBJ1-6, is DAGVTQSPTHLIKTRGQQVTLRCSPISGHKSVSWYQQVLGQGPQFIFQYYEKEERGRGNFPDRFSARQFPNYSSELNVNALLLGDSALYLCASSPGQGDTPLHFGNGTRLTVT.

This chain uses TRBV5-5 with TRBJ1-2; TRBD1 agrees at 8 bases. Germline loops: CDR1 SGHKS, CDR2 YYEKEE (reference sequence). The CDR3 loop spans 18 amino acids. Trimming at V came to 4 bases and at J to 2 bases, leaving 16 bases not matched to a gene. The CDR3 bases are TGTGCCAGCAGCGTATTTTGGGGGGGACAGGAACCGAACTATGGCTACACCTTC. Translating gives CASSVFWGGQEPNYGYTF. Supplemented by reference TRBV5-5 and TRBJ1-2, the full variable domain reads DAGVTQSPTHLIKTRGQQVTLRCSPISGHKSVSWYQQVLGQGPQFIFQYYEKEERGRGNFPDRFSARQFPNYSSELNVNALLLGDSALYLCASSVFWGGQEPNYGYTFGSGTRLTVV.

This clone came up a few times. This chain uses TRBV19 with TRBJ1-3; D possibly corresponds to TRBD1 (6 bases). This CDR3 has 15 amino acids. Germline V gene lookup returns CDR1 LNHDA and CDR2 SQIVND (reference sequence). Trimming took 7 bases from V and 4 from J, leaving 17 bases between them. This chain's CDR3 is CASMEQGWYGNTIYF. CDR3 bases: TGTGCCAGTATGGAACAGGGTTGGTACGGAAACACCATATATTTT. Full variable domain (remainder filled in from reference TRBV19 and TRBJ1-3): DGGITQSPKYLFRKEGQNVTLSCEQNLNHDAMYWYRQDPGQGLRLIYYSQIVNDFQKGDIAEGYSVSREKKESFPLTVTSAQKNPTAFYLCASMEQGWYGNTIYFGEGSWLTVV.

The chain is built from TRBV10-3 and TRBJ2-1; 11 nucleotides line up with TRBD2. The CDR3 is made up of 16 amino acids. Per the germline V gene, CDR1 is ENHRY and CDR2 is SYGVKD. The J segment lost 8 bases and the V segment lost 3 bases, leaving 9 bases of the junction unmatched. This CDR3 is CAISELAGGPSDEQFF. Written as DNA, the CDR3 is TGTGCCATCAGTGAATTAGCGGGAGGGCCCTCGGATGAGCAGTTCTTC.

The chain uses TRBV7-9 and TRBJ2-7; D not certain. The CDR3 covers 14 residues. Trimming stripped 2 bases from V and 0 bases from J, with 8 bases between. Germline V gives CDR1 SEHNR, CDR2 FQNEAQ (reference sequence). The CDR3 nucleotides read TGTGCCAGCAGCTTACTCCAGGACTCCTACGAGCAGTACGTC. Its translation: CASSLLQDSYEQYV.

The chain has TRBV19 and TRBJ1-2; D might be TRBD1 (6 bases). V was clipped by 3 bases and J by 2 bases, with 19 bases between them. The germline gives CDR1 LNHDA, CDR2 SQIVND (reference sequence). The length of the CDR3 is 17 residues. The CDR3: CASSMGGASVGNYGYTF. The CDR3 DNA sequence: TGTGCCAGTAGTATGGGGGGGGCGAGTGTCGGAAACTATGGCTACACCTTC.

The CDR3 DNA reads as TGTGCCAGTAAAGGGGGGCCAGGACTAGCGGGAGTAGAGCAGTTCTTC. Translating it yields CASKGGPGLAGVEQFF. V and J are TRBV19 and TRBJ2-1; TRBD2 aligns across 13 bases. V shed 7 bases, J shed 10 bases, and the junction held 13 bases outside the gene matches. The length of the CDR3 is 16 residues. Germline CDR1 reads LNHDA; CDR2 reads SQIVND (reference sequence).

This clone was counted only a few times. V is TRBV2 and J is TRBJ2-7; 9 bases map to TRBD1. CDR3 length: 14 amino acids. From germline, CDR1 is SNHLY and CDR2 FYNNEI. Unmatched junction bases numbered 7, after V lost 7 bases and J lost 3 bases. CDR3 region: CASIGTGRVYEQYF. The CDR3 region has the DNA TGTGCCAGCATCGGGACAGGGAGGGTCTACGAGCAGTACTTC.

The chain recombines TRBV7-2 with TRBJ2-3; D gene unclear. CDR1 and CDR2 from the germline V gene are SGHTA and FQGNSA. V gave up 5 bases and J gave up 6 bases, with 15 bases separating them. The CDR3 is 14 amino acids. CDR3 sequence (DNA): TGTGCCAGCAGCCTAGGTCGGAGATGGGATACGCAGTATTTT. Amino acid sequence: CASSLGRRWDTQYF.

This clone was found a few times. Written as DNA, the CDR3 is TGCGCCAGCAGCCGGACTAGTCTCGGCCCAGATACGCAGTATTTT. Residues: CASSRTSLGPDTQYF. This sequence joins TRBV4-1 and TRBJ2-3; the match to TRBD2 covers 7 bases. This CDR3 is built from 15 residues. Germline trimming cut 4 bases from V and 4 bases from J; bases unmatched to any gene: 8. Germline lookup yields CDR1 MGHRA and CDR2 YSYEKL.

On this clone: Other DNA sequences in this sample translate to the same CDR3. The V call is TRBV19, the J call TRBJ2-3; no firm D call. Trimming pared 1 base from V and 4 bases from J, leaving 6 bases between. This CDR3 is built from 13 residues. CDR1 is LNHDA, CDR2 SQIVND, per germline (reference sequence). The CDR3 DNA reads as TGTGCCAGTAGTATAGGGCTCGCAGATACGCAGTATTTT. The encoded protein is CASSIGLADTQYF.

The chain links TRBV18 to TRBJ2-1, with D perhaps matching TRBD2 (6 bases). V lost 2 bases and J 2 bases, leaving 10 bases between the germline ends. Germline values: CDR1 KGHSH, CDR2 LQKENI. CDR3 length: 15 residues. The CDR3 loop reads CASSPYGTPYNEQFF. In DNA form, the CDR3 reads TGTGCCAGCTCACCATACGGGACTCCCTACAATGAGCAGTTCTTC.